This is a list of T cell receptor beta chains from one sample in a study of T cells in narcolepsy. Data came from immunoSEQ multiplex PCR; TCRdb stores just in-frame clones and leaves some out. The table has some 13,000 clones, approximately 88% seen once; the top ten hold approximately 1.8%. Specimen: CD45RA- memory CD4+ T cells from PBMCs. The source of these receptors is a human donor with narcolepsy. Both conserved end residues are part of each CDR3. Clone size is given for some rows only: seen once, a few or many times, or a class if the clone is expanded.

v_call clone_size cdr3_aa
TRBV7-9 - CASSLLRTTRQETQYF
TRBV5-1 medium-sized CASSLGGAGNTIYF
TRBV5-1 - CASSFGQGAAGYTF
TRBV28 - CASRGTSGSRETQYF
TRBV7-8 - CASSLVGIAGEQFF
TRBV5-1 - CASSLETGGAAQYF
TRBV28 - CASSPRPDSEQYF
TRBV5-1 - CASSPAGVETGYEQYF
TRBV6-1 - CASSEAGRVGF
TRBV28 - CASSLYPGLNYGYTF
TRBV5-1 - CASSKGKETQYF
TRBV30 once CAWSDRRTRTDTQYF
TRBV20-1 - CSGDIGNGYTF
TRBV7-9 - CASSLDAPGTGWTGELFF
TRBV21-1 - CASSKEGGTHSYNEQFF